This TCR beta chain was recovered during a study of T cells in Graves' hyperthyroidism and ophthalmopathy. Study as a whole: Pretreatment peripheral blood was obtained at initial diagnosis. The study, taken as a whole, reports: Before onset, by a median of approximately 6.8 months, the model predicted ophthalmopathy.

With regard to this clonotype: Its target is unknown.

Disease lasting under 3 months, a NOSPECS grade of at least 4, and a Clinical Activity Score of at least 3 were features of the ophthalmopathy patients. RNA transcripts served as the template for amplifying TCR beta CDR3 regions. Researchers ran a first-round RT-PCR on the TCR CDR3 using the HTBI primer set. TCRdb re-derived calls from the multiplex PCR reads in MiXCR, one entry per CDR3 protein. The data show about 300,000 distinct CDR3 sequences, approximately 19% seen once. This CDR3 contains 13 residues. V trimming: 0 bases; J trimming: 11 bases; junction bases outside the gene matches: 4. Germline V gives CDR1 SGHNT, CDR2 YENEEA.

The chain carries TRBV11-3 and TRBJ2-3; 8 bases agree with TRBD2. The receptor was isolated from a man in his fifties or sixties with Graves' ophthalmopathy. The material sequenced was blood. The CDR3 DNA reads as TGTGCCAGCAGCTTAGAGAGCGGGAGCCAGCAGTATTTT. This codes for CASSLESGSQQYF.